A single sample gave rise to the 25 T cell receptor beta chains below, sequenced in a study of cytomegalovirus exposure and HLA in healthy donors. The PCR contained 60 Vbeta and 13 Jbeta primers. Data came from immunoSEQ multiplex PCR; TCRdb stores just in-frame clones and leaves some out. Here the sample spans more than 95,000 clones, roughly 83% being singletons. The specimen was PBMCs. The source of these receptors is a man between 25 and 39 years old in good health and CMV-seropositive.

The genes are TRBV2 and TRBJ1-1; D is possibly TRBD1 (5 bases). The CDR3 length is 13 residues. Deletions cut 11 bases from V and 0 bases from J, with 13 bases between. Germline CDR1 reads SNHLY; CDR2 reads FYNNEI. CDR3 sequence: CALRREMNTEAFF. CDR3 nucleotide sequence: TGTGCCCTCCGCAGGGAAATGAACACTGAAGCTTTCTTT.

Only one count was recorded for this clone. This chain connects TRBV7-6 to TRBJ2-1; TRBD2 aligns across 11 bases. CDR3 length equals 15 residues. Per the germline V gene, CDR1 is SGHVS and CDR2 is FNYEAQ. With V trimmed by 5 bases and J by 9 bases, 9 bases remained unmatched. The CDR3: CASSLSGRAGSEQFF. CDR3 DNA: TGTGCCAGCAGCCTTAGCGGGAGGGCCGGAAGTGAGCAGTTCTTC.

V usage is TRBV5-1 and J usage is TRBJ1-2; 12 nucleotides line up with TRBD1. The J segment lost 2 bases and the V segment lost 4 bases, leaving 6 bases of the junction unmatched. Germline V lookup: CDR1 SGHRS, CDR2 YFSETQ. This CDR3 spans 16 amino acids. CDR3 region: CASSPGTGGKNYGYTF. CDR3 coding DNA: TGCGCCAGCAGCCCCGGGACAGGGGGCAAAAACTATGGCTACACCTTC.

This clone appeared a few times. The V and J genes are TRBV11-2 and TRBJ2-3; 7 bases line up with TRBD1. V trimming: 6 bases; J trimming: 4 bases; junction bases outside the gene matches: 13. This CDR3 region has 16 residues. Germline assignment: CDR1 SGHAT and CDR2 FQNNGV. The CDR3 coding sequence is TGTGCCAGCAGTCGACGAGCCGGGACAGCTTCAGATACGCAGTATTTT. Translation: CASSRRAGTASDTQYF.

The J gene is TRBJ2-7, the V gene TRBV18; D might be TRBD1 (5 bases). CDR3 length: 13 residues. CDR1 KGHSH and CDR2 LQKENI come from the germline V gene. V was pared by 1 base and J by 6 bases, with 10 bases between. CDR3 in amino acids: CASSPLGPGEQYF. The DNA of the CDR3 is TGTGCCAGCTCACCACTGGGGCCAGGCGAGCAGTACTTC. Variable domain in full (rest from reference TRBV18 and TRBJ2-7): NAGVMQNPRHLVRRRGQEARLRCSPMKGHSHVYWYRQLPEEGLKFMVYLQKENIIDESGMPKERFSAEFPKEGPSILRIQQVVRGDSAAYFCASSPLGPGEQYFGPGTRLTVT.

The genes are TRBV7-2 and TRBJ1-5; 7 nucleotides line up with TRBD1. The germline V gene has CDR1 SGHTA and CDR2 FQGNSA. CDR3 length equals 15 residues. The J segment lost 1 base and the V segment lost 1 base, leaving 1 base of the junction unmatched. The DNA for the CDR3 is TGTGCCAGCAGCTTAGTGACAGGGAGCAATCAGCCCCAGCATTTT. Protein sequence: CASSLVTGSNQPQHF. The variable domain in full, with the rest retrieved from reference TRBV7-2 and TRBJ1-5, is GAGVSQSPSNKVTEKGKDVELRCDPISGHTALYWYRQSLGQGLEFLIYFQGNSAPDKSGLPSDRFSAERTGGSVSTLTIQRTQQEDSAVYLCASSLVTGSNQPQHFGDGTRLSIL.

The CDR3, as DNA: TGTGCCAGCACTTTTGGCGGGGGGGCTAATGAGCAGTTCTTC. Protein product: CASTFGGGANEQFF. The chain has TRBV7-9 and TRBJ2-1, with 9 nucleotides matching TRBD2. CDR3 size: 14 residues. The V gene end was trimmed by 7 bases and the J gene end by 7 bases; junction bases not matched to a gene: 8. CDR1 and CDR2 (germline): SEHNR, FQNEAQ (reference sequence).

The chain recombines TRBV27 with TRBJ2-3; 7 nucleotides align to TRBD2. The CDR3 runs to 16 residues. Per germline, CDR1 MNHEY and CDR2 SMNVEV (reference sequence). Unmatched junction bases numbered 8, after V lost 5 bases and J lost 0 bases. The CDR3 is CASSPRRLASTDTQYF. For the CDR3, the DNA is TGTGCCAGCAGTCCCCGTCGACTAGCCAGCACAGATACGCAGTATTTT.

The V gene is TRBV28, the J gene TRBJ2-7, with D hard to call. This CDR3 contains 12 residues. Germline assignment: CDR1 MDHEN and CDR2 SYDVKM. Trimming removed 4 bases at V and 5 bases at J, with 9 bases between. CDR3 DNA sequence: TGTGCCAGCAGTTCCGGTGGAGACGAGCAGTACTTC. Its protein is CASSSGGDEQYF.

The chain combines TRBV7-8 with TRBJ1-1, with TRBD1 matching 7 bases. Germline trimming cut 0 bases from V and 7 bases from J; bases unmatched to any gene: 11. This CDR3 comprises 16 residues. Germline V lookup: CDR1 SGHVS, CDR2 FQNEAQ. The CDR3 protein is CASSLAGGEHLFEAFF. DNA of the CDR3: TGTGCCAGCAGCTTAGCAGGGGGCGAGCATCTCTTTGAAGCTTTCTTT. Looking up the rest from reference TRBV7-8 and TRBJ1-1 gives the full variable domain: GAGVSQSPRYKVAKRGQDVALRCDPISGHVSLFWYQQALGQGPEFLTYFQNEAQLDKSGLPSDRFFAERPEGSVSTLKIQRTQQEDSAVYLCASSLAGGEHLFEAFFGQGTRLTVV.

The rearrangement joins TRBV19 to TRBJ2-3, with TRBD2 matching 8 bases. The CDR3 spans 15 residues. J gave up 1 base and V 5 bases, and 5 bases lay outside the gene matches. Germline CDR1 LNHDA, CDR2 SQIVND (reference sequence). CDR3 residues: CASSLSGVRTDTQYF. In DNA form, the CDR3 reads TGTGCCAGTAGTCTTAGCGGGGTTCGCACAGATACGCAGTATTTT.

As regards this clone: This sample also contains other DNA sequences that code for the same CDR3. The V and J genes are TRBV9 and TRBJ1-1; D gene unclear. The CDR3 covers 14 residues. Germline lookup yields CDR1 SGDLS and CDR2 YYNGEE. V lost 4 bases and J lost 0, with 10 bases in between. CDR3 loop: CASSPRSMNTEAFF. In DNA form, the CDR3 reads TGTGCCAGCAGCCCCAGGTCAATGAACACTGAAGCTTTCTTT.

The chain recombines TRBV4-2 with TRBJ1-6; D is perhaps TRBD1 (6 bases). The germline V and J ends were trimmed by 3 bases and 7 bases, with 10 bases remaining between them. Germline lookup yields CDR1 LGHNA and CDR2 YNFKEQ. The CDR3 is 14 residues long. CDR3 nucleotide sequence: TGTGCCAGCAGCCAGGGGGCCGGAAATTCACCCCTCCACTTT. This sequence encodes CASSQGAGNSPLHF.

V is TRBV10-3 and J is TRBJ1-3, with D uncertain. Germline-derived CDR1 and CDR2 are ENHRY and SYGVKD. Between the trimmed V and J ends, which lost 2 bases and 1 base, there was a span of 3 bases. The CDR3 totals 13 residues. CDR3 DNA: TGTGCCATCAGTGAGACTTCTGGAAACACCATATATTTT. Its protein is CAISETSGNTIYF.

This clone was detected once. This chain joins TRBV25-1 and TRBJ1-2, with TRBD1 as a possible D gene (5 bases). CDR1 and CDR2 (germline): MGHDK, SYGVNS. V dropped 1 base and J dropped 4 bases, with 10 bases sitting between them. This CDR3 is 14 amino acids long. CDR3 bases: TGTGCCAGCAGTGAATCCCAGGGCCCCTATGGCTACACCTTC. Translation: CASSESQGPYGYTF.

The CDR3 sequence: CASSPFGGRGGNSPLHF. The CDR3 nucleotides are TGTGCCAGCAGCCCGTTCGGCGGCAGGGGAGGGAATTCACCCCTCCACTTT. The V and J genes are TRBV7-3 and TRBJ1-6; TRBD1 might be the D (6 bases). Germline V CDR1 and CDR2: SGHTA, FQGTGA. The V and J ends lost 5 bases and 7 bases respectively, with 21 bases between them. The CDR3 consists of 17 residues.

The gene calls are TRBV7-3 and TRBJ1-4, with 10 positions matching TRBD1. Germline V gene sequence: CDR1 SGHTA, CDR2 FQGTGA. CDR3 length: 15 residues. V shed 5 bases, J shed 7 bases, and the junction held 7 bases outside the gene matches. CDR3: CASSKTGGRGEKLFF. CDR3 sequence (DNA): TGTGCCAGCAGCAAGACAGGGGGCCGCGGTGAAAAACTGTTTTTT.

The V call is TRBV4-1, the J call TRBJ2-5; 7 nucleotides agree with TRBD1. The better agreement between TRBJ2-7 and the DNA end casts doubt on the J call. Germline CDR1 MGHRA, CDR2 YSYEKL. CDR3 length equals 14 residues. As DNA, the CDR3 is TGCGCCAGCAGCCCGGCGACAGGGATCTACGAGCAGTACTTC. Its protein product is CASSPATGIYEQYF.

V usage is TRBV11-2 and J usage is TRBJ2-2, with 8 nucleotides matching TRBD1. Germline assignment: CDR1 SGHAT and CDR2 FQNNGV. The CDR3 runs to 17 residues. Trimming took 0 bases from V and 1 from J; bases not matched to a gene: 4. The CDR3: CASSLDSTGENTGELFF. CDR3 coding DNA: TGTGCCAGCAGCTTAGATTCGACAGGGGAGAACACCGGGGAGCTGTTTTTT.

The chain combines TRBV4-3 with TRBJ1-6; 11 bases agree with TRBD1. V dropped 2 bases and J dropped 13; count of bases not matched to a gene: 7. Per the germline V gene, CDR1 is LGHNA and CDR2 is YSLEER. The CDR3 has 15 amino acids. CDR3 coding DNA: TGCGCCAGCAGCCAATCTAGGACAGGGGGCTTTCCCCTCCACTTT. Amino acid sequence: CASSQSRTGGFPLHF.

V gene TRBV18 combines with J gene TRBJ1-1; D is unclear. Germline values: CDR1 KGHSH, CDR2 LQKENI. CDR3 length equals 13 residues. V shed 4 bases and J shed 1 base, with 7 bases lying between them. This chain's CDR3 is CASSLWANTEAFF. DNA for the CDR3: TGTGCCAGCTCACTCTGGGCGAACACTGAAGCTTTCTTT.

The chain couples TRBV10-1 to TRBJ2-1, with 9 bases aligning to TRBD2. V shed 1 base and J 4 bases; nucleotides not matched to a gene: 14. Germline CDR1 WNHNN, CDR2 SYGVQD (reference sequence). The CDR3 runs 19 residues. Here the CDR3 reads CASSEWAIYSGGKYNEQFF. CDR3 nucleotide sequence: TGCGCCAGCAGTGAGTGGGCCATTTATAGCGGGGGAAAATACAATGAGCAGTTCTTC.

This clone appeared a single time. The rearrangement joins TRBV5-6 to TRBJ2-7, with 12 bases that match TRBD2. Germline trimming cut 4 bases from V and 5 bases from J; bases unmatched to any gene: 7. The CDR3 spans 15 residues. Germline CDR1 and CDR2: SGHDT and YYEEEE. CDR3 sequence reads: CASSPSGRAADEQYF. The CDR3 DNA follows: TGTGCCAGCAGCCCTAGCGGGAGGGCCGCAGACGAGCAGTACTTC.

V and J are TRBV7-4 and TRBJ1-2; TRBD1 might be the D (6 bases). The length of the CDR3 is 18 residues. V lost 3 bases, J lost 5 bases, and 25 bases lay in between. From germline, CDR1 is SGHVT and CDR2 SQSDAQ. The CDR3 loop reads CASSFGWGLFLSRYGYTF. CDR3 DNA: TGTGCCAGCAGCTTCGGTTGGGGGCTCTTCCTCTCTAGGTATGGCTACACCTTC.

Points on this clone: The junction and the germline gene differ at one end; a read error may be behind it. This sequence joins TRBV11-3 and TRBJ2-4; 11 bases are a match to TRBD1. The CDR3 length is 15 residues. Germline V gene sequence: CDR1 SGHNT, CDR2 YENEEA. The CDR3 coding sequence is TGTGCCAGCAGCCCGGACAGGGGGCGCGGGAACAGTCAGTACTTC. It codes for CASSPDRGRGNSQYF.